Below are 16 T cell receptor beta chains sequenced from a single sample in a study of blood T cell repertoires in COVID-19. Generated by immunoSEQ multiplex PCR, the TCRdb table keeps only in-frame clones and is missing some. Of 98,000 or so clones in the sample, around four fifths were seen once. What was sequenced was peripheral blood. The receptors originated from a woman between 70 and 85 years old with acute or convalescent COVID-19.

The chain uses TRBV7-3 and TRBJ2-1, with TRBD1 identical over 9 bases. Germline CDR1 SGHTA, CDR2 FQGTGA. With 5 bases clipped from V and 3 bases from J, the junction kept 8 bases outside the gene matches. The CDR3 totals 16 residues. CDR3 protein: CASSQKGGQGYNEQFF. CDR3 DNA: TGTGCCAGCAGCCAAAAAGGGGGACAGGGCTACAATGAGCAGTTCTTC. Supplemented by reference TRBV7-3 and TRBJ2-1, the full variable domain reads GAGVSQTPSNKVTEKGKYVELRCDPISGHTALYWYRQSLGQGPEFLIYFQGTGAADDSGLPNDRFFAVRPEGSVSTLKIQRTERGDSAVYLCASSQKGGQGYNEQFFGPGTRLTVL.

The sample holds one count of this clone. CDR3 sequence: CASSLTGEGYTEAFF. The CDR3 DNA is TGTGCCAGCAGTTTGACAGGGGAGGGTTACACTGAAGCTTTCTTT. The rearrangement links TRBV28 to TRBJ1-1, with 8 bases identical to TRBD1. Per the germline V gene, CDR1 is MDHEN and CDR2 is SYDVKM. CDR3 length equals 15 residues. V lost 3 bases to trimming and J lost 3 bases; unmatched junction nucleotides: 6.

V usage is TRBV7-3 and J usage is TRBJ2-1, with 12 bases aligning to TRBD2. The V gene end was trimmed by 4 bases and the J gene end by 2 bases; junction bases not matched to a gene: 3. This CDR3 comprises 16 residues. Looked up from germline, CDR1 is SGHTA and CDR2 is FQGTGA. Here the CDR3 reads CASSSRTSGAYNEQFF. In DNA, the CDR3 is TGTGCCAGCAGCTCCCGGACTAGCGGGGCCTACAATGAGCAGTTCTTC.

A word on this clone: Sequence at one end of the junction differs from germline and may be a read error. The J gene is TRBJ2-3, the V gene TRBV7-3, with 7 bases matching TRBD1. CDR1 SGHTA and CDR2 FQGTGA come from the germline V gene. The CDR3 is 14 amino acids. The CDR3 protein is CASSLTGGTDTQYF. The CDR3 bases are TGTGCCAGCAGCTTAACAGGGGGCACCGATACGCAGTATTTT.

The V and J genes are TRBV19 and TRBJ1-4, with 7 bases lining up with TRBD1. This CDR3 region has 15 residues. V shed 6 bases, J shed 5 bases, and the junction held 9 bases outside the gene matches. Germline CDR1 reads LNHDA; CDR2 reads SQIVND (reference sequence). The chain's CDR3 is CASRVFGTANEKLFF. The DNA for the CDR3 is TGTGCCAGTAGAGTCTTCGGGACAGCGAATGAAAAACTGTTTTTT. The variable domain in full, with the rest retrieved from reference TRBV19 and TRBJ1-4, is DGGITQSPKYLFRKEGQNVTLSCEQNLNHDAMYWYRQDPGQGLRLIYYSQIVNDFQKGDIAEGYSVSREKKESFPLTVTSAQKNPTAFYLCASRVFGTANEKLFFGSGTQLSVL.

The chain is built from TRBV9 and TRBJ1-1; tentative D call: TRBD1 (6 bases). Trimming shortened V by 5 bases and J by 10 bases, and 21 bases separated the two germline ends. The germline V gene encodes CDR1 SGDLS and CDR2 YYNGEE. The CDR3 is 14 residues long. In DNA, the CDR3 is TGTGCCAGCAGTGATACCCAGGGCAGGGGTCGAGCTTTCTTT. Translating gives CASSDTQGRGRAFF.

This clone has just a few counts. The chain joins TRBV19 to TRBJ1-2; possible D gene TRBD1, 5 bases. This CDR3 spans 16 amino acids. Trimming pared 8 bases from V and 2 bases from J, leaving 21 bases between. Germline V CDR1 and CDR2: LNHDA, SQIVND (reference sequence). DNA of the CDR3: TGTGCCAGTGCCGACCCCAAGGGGCCTGGCAACTATGGCTACACCTTC. The encoded protein is CASADPKGPGNYGYTF.

This clone was recorded only once. The chain is built from TRBV11-2 and TRBJ2-3, with 15 bases aligning to TRBD2. J lost 5 bases, V lost 4 bases, and 4 bases had no gene match. In germline, CDR1 is SGHAT, CDR2 FQNNGV. CDR3 length equals 16 residues. CDR3 bases: TGTGCCAGCAGCTCGAGGACTAGCGGGGGGGAAGATACGCAGTATTTT. Its protein is CASSSRTSGGEDTQYF.

This clone appeared a single time. This rearrangement joins TRBV7-8 to TRBJ2-7; D is perhaps TRBD2 (5 bases). The CDR3 length is 12 residues. V shed 2 bases and J shed 3 bases, with 5 bases lying between them. Germline V lookup: CDR1 SGHVS, CDR2 FQNEAQ. CDR3 DNA: TGTGCCAGCAGCTTAAGCGGCTACGAGCAGTACTTC. Translated: CASSLSGYEQYF.

The chain is built from TRBV4-2 and TRBJ2-1; 10 bases match TRBD2. V was pared by 1 base and J by 3 bases, with 3 bases of the junction left unmatched. The germline V gene encodes CDR1 LGHNA and CDR2 YNFKEQ. The CDR3 extends over 16 amino acids. The CDR3 coding sequence is TGTGCCAGCAGCCAAGGTTGGACTAGCGGCTACAATGAGCAGTTCTTC. The encoded protein is CASSQGWTSGYNEQFF.

This chain connects TRBV10-2 to TRBJ2-2; no clear D gene. V lost 1 base and J lost 3, with 6 bases in between. CDR1 WSHSY and CDR2 SAAADI come from the germline V gene. CDR3 length equals 14 residues. The CDR3 region has the DNA TGCGCCAGCAGTGAGTTACAAGACACCGGGGAGCTGTTTTTT. Residues: CASSELQDTGELFF.

The V and J genes are TRBV29-1 and TRBJ1-5; D is possibly TRBD1 (6 bases). Germline V CDR1 and CDR2: SQVTM, ANQGSEA. The germline V and J ends were trimmed by 6 bases and 5 bases, with 8 bases remaining between them. The length of the CDR3 is 11 residues. The CDR3 sequence is CSVKGDQPQHF. CDR3 nucleotides: TGCAGCGTAAAGGGGGATCAGCCCCAGCATTTT.

The chain uses TRBV18 and TRBJ1-5, with 9 nucleotides matching TRBD1. The germline V gene has CDR1 KGHSH and CDR2 LQKENI. V shed 5 bases, J shed 8 bases, and the junction held 7 bases outside the gene matches. This CDR3 spans 14 amino acids. CDR3 DNA sequence: TGTGCCAGCTCAGGGGGACAGGGTATCGAGCCCCAGCATTTT. It encodes CASSGGQGIEPQHF.

J is TRBJ1-1 and V is TRBV18, with D perhaps matching TRBD1 (6 bases). V lost 4 bases, J lost 0 bases, and 12 bases lay in between. Germline V gene data show CDR1 as KGHSH and CDR2 as LQKENI. The CDR3 sequence is 15 residues long. This CDR3 reads CASSLGTIMNTEAFF. The CDR3, as DNA: TGTGCCAGCTCACTTGGGACAATTATGAACACTGAAGCTTTCTTT.

This chain uses TRBV5-6 with TRBJ1-1; possibly TRBD1 for D (6 bases). Germline CDR1 SGHDT, CDR2 YYEEEE. The CDR3 spans 14 residues. V was shortened by 4 bases and J by 11 bases, with 21 bases between the two germline ends. Here the CDR3 DNA reads TGTGCCAGCAGCCCCCTTGGAACAGGGCTTGAGGCTTTCTTT. Protein sequence: CASSPLGTGLEAFF.

V and J are TRBV4-1 and TRBJ2-1; the D gene is possibly TRBD1 (6 bases). The CDR3 contains 17 residues. From germline, CDR1 is MGHRA and CDR2 YSYEKL. V lost 0 bases to trimming and J lost 1 base, with 13 bases between them. CDR3 protein: CASSQDSTGRSYNEQFF. CDR3 in DNA: TGCGCCAGCAGCCAAGATTCGACAGGAAGGTCCTACAATGAGCAGTTCTTC.